This is a list of T cell receptor beta chains from one sample in a study of Graves' ophthalmopathy and Graves' hyperthyroidism. A single record per CDR3 protein comes from TCRdb applying MiXCR to the multiplex PCR reads. The sample yields over a million distinct CDR3 sequences, 35% to 40% seen once. The specimen sequenced was peripheral blood or thyroid tissue (not recorded which). All receptors come from an adult man with Graves' hyperthyroidism. Each CDR3 is given with its conserved first and last residue. A D gene is named only where the DNA matches it firmly. Size is omitted from some rows. Given values are once, few, many or a class for expanded clones.

V	size	J	D	DNA	CDR3
TRBV9	NA	TRBJ1-2	NA	TGTGCCAGCAGACAGTGGGTCTATGGCTACACCTTC	CASRQWVYGYTF
TRBV10-2	NA	TRBJ1-2	NA	TGTGCCAGCAGCTTGAAAGGCCTGGGGCACTATGGCTACACCTTC	CASSLKGLGHYGYTF
TRBV11-1	NA	TRBJ2-7	NA	TGTGCCAGCAGCCCTCTAGGGGGTCCCGCGTACGAGCAGTACTTC	CASSPLGGPAYEQYF
TRBV5-1	many	TRBJ2-7	NA	TGCGCCAGCAGCTTGGTTTATGATTCCTACGAGCAGTACTTC	CASSLVYDSYEQYF
TRBV7-8	NA	TRBJ1-1	TRBD1	TGTGCCAGCAGCCACGGGACAGGGGGGAATATGAACACTGAAGCTTTCTTT	CASSHGTGGNMNTEAFF
TRBV19	many	TRBJ2-2	NA	TGTGCCAGTACCTGGCAAGGGGCGAATACCGGGGAGCTGTTTTTT	CASTWQGANTGELFF
TRBV20-1	many	TRBJ1-6	NA	TGCAGTGCACGAGACGAAGGATATAATTCACCCCTCCACTTT	CSARDEGYNSPLHF
TRBV5-4	once	TRBJ2-6	TRBD1	TGTGCCAGCAGAGATGGACAGGGTTTC	CASRDGQGF
TRBV7-8	NA	TRBJ1-3	NA	TGTGCCAGCAGCTGGAAGAAGGTGGGGCGGCTCTCTGGAAACACCATATATTTT	CASSWKKVGRLSGNTIYF
TRBV6-1	many	TRBJ1-2	NA	TGTGCCAGCAGTGAAGGGGCCCTCTATGGCTACACCTTC	CASSEGALYGYTF
TRBV20-1	NA	TRBJ2-5	TRBD2	TGCAGTTACTCTAGCGGGGGGGCGAAGGAGACCCAGTACTTC	CSYSSGGAKETQYF
TRBV12-3/TRBV12-4	NA	TRBJ1-2	TRBD1	TGTGCCAGCACCTCCCTAGACAGGGGAGTCGGCTACACCTTC	CASTSLDRGVGYTF
TRBV20-1	many	TRBJ1-1	TRBD1	TGCAGTGCTAGAAGGACAGGGGGCACTGAAGCTTTCTTT	CSARRTGGTEAFF
TRBV7-2	few	TRBJ2-1	TRBD2	TGTGCCAGCAGCTCCACTAGCGGGGGTTACAATGAGCAGTTCTTC	CASSSTSGGYNEQFF
TRBV10-3	NA	TRBJ1-1	NA	TGTGCCATCAGCCGTGACGTAAGCCTAAAATGGGCTTTCTTT	CAISRDVSLKWAFF
TRBV5-5	few	TRBJ1-2	TRBD1	TGTGCCAGCAGCTTGGATGACAGGGCTTTCTTAGGCTACACCTTC	CASSLDDRAFLGYTF
TRBV12-3/TRBV12-4	NA	TRBJ1-2	NA	TGTGCCAGCAGTTTAGTTGGAGGAGCTAACTATGGCCACACCTTC	CASSLVGGANYGHTF
TRBV20-1	NA	TRBJ2-7	NA	TGCAGTGCTAGGCCCCAGTACCCGACAAACTACGAGCAGTACTTC	CSARPQYPTNYEQYF
TRBV5-1	NA	TRBJ1-4	TRBD1	TGCGCCAGCAGCATACAGGGGGCGCACCCCCGGGAAAAACTGTTTTTT	CASSIQGAHPREKLFF
TRBV7-2	many	TRBJ1-2	NA	TGTGCCAGCAGCTTAGGTTATTGGGATACTAACTATGGCTACACCTTC	CASSLGYWDTNYGYTF
TRBV7-2	NA	TRBJ2-7	NA	TGTGCCAGCAGCATTCCAGGGGGGACGACCTACGAGCAGTACTTC	CASSIPGGTTYEQYF
TRBV9	NA	TRBJ2-7	TRBD1	TGTGCCAGCGGCGTGGGGGACAGCGTGTACGAGCAGTACTTC	CASGVGDSVYEQYF
TRBV29-1	many	TRBJ1-1	NA	TGCAGCGTTGACGGCGACAGTATGCGAGCTTTCTTT	CSVDGDSMRAFF
TRBV12-3/TRBV12-4	NA	TRBJ1-2	NA	TGTGCCAGCAGTCCCGGGGCAGTAGGGGACTGGGGCTACACCTTC	CASSPGAVGDWGYTF
TRBV19	NA	TRBJ1-5	TRBD1	TGTGCCAGTAGTATAGATCTATTAAGGACAGGGTTGGGTCAGCCCCAGCATTTT	CASSIDLLRTGLGQPQHF
TRBV10-3	few	TRBJ1-1	NA	TGTGCCAGCTTGGTCGGGGGGGACACTGAAGCTTTCTTT	CASLVGGDTEAFF
TRBV10-3	NA	TRBJ1-2	NA	TGTGCCATCAGTGAGTCTGGACACTCCTTC	CAISESGHSF
TRBV20-1	many	TRBJ1-5	TRBD1	TGCAGTGCTGCGGACAGGGGCAATCAGCCCCAGCATTTT	CSAADRGNQPQHF
TRBV11-2	many	TRBJ1-1	TRBD1	TGTGCCAGCAGCTTAATGGGACAGATGAACACTGAAGCTTTCTTT	CASSLMGQMNTEAFF
TRBV19	many	TRBJ1-5	NA	TGTGCCAGCAGCTACGGATATAGCAATCAGCCCCAGCATTTT	CASSYGYSNQPQHF
TRBV20-1	NA	TRBJ2-7	TRBD2	TGCAGTGCCCTTCCGCAAACTAGCGGGGGCTACGAGCAGTACTTC	CSALPQTSGGYEQYF
TRBV10-3	many	TRBJ2-7	NA	TGTGCCATCAGTGAGCCGGACAGAAACTACGAGCAGTACTTC	CAISEPDRNYEQYF
TRBV5-8	many	TRBJ1-6	TRBD1	TGTGCCAGCAGCTCCACAGGGGACAGGGGTTCACCCCTCCACTTT	CASSSTGDRGSPLHF
TRBV5-6	few	TRBJ2-5	NA	TGTGCCAGCAGCTTGGTTCAGGCAGGGGAGGGGAGAAAAGAGACCCAGTACTTC	CASSLVQAGEGRKETQYF
TRBV7-2	once	TRBJ2-6	NA	TGTGCCAGCAGCTCCGGGATCGGGGCCAACGTCCTGACTTTC	CASSSGIGANVLTF
TRBV7-8	few	TRBJ2-2	TRBD1	TGTGCCAGCAGCCGCGACGACAGGGGGCGCAATCTGTTTTTT	CASSRDDRGRNLFF
TRBV13	many	TRBJ2-7	NA	TGTGCCAGCAGCCCCCGGGACACCTCCTACGAGCAGTACTTC	CASSPRDTSYEQYF
TRBV20-1	many	TRBJ2-5	NA	TGCAGTGCCAACGGAGGGCCTCTTGGGAGATGGGAGACCCAGTACTTC	CSANGGPLGRWETQYF
TRBV29-1	NA	TRBJ1-2	NA	TGCAGCAGCTTAAGAAGGGCCCATGGCTACACCTTC	CSSLRRAHGYTF
TRBV14	many	TRBJ1-6	NA	TGTGCCAGCAGCCACACAATCGATTCACCCCTCCACTTT	CASSHTIDSPLHF
TRBV10-3	NA	TRBJ2-5	TRBD1	TGTGCCATCAGTGAGAATGGACAGGGAGGAGTGGAGACCCAGTACTTC	CAISENGQGGVETQYF
TRBV2	NA	TRBJ2-5	NA	TGTGCCACACAGAATCCGGGAGAGACCCAGTACTTC	CATQNPGETQYF
TRBV20-1	NA	TRBJ1-1	NA	TGCAGTGCTAGAGAAAGTGATGACACTGAAGCTTTCTTT	CSARESDDTEAFF
TRBV7-6	NA	TRBJ2-2	TRBD1	TGTGCCAGCAGCTTCGGTGACAGGGAGACCAGGGAGCTGTTTTTT	CASSFGDRETRELFF
TRBV25-1	NA	TRBJ1-4	NA	TGTGCCAGCAGTGAAATCAGGCCAAGCGAAAAACTGTTTTTT	CASSEIRPSEKLFF
TRBV7-9	many	TRBJ1-2	NA	TGTGCCGTTGACCATAACTATGGCTACACCTTC	CAVDHNYGYTF
TRBV7-9	many	TRBJ1-1	NA	TGTGCCAGCAGTTTAGGGGACGGAACTGAAGCTTTCTTT	CASSLGDGTEAFF
TRBV29-1	many	TRBJ1-2	NA	TGCAGCGTTGAGATACCCGGGGAGAATAACTATGGCTACACCTTC	CSVEIPGENNYGYTF
TRBV10-3	few	TRBJ1-5	NA	TGTGCCATCAGCGAGGGGGACCAGCCCCAGCATTTT	CAISEGDQPQHF
TRBV10-3	many	TRBJ1-2	NA	TGTGCCATCAGTGAGTCTGCTGGCTACACCTTC	CAISESAGYTF
TRBV29-1	many	TRBJ1-5	TRBD1	TGCAGCGCCTCGGGACAGGGGAGCAATCAGCCCCAGCATTTT	CSASGQGSNQPQHF
TRBV10-3	NA	TRBJ2-6	NA	TGTGCCATCAGTGATCAGCAGGGCAAGAACACTGAAGCTTTC	CAISDQQGKNTEAF
TRBV14	many	TRBJ2-7	NA	TGTGCCAGCAGCCAAGGACAGACGATTTACGAGCAGTACTTC	CASSQGQTIYEQYF
TRBV29-1	NA	TRBJ2-2	NA	TGCAGCGTGATTTCTCGGGGGTACAACACCGGGGAGCTGTTTTTT	CSVISRGYNTGELFF
TRBV7-6	many	TRBJ2-7	TRBD1	TGTGCCAGCAGCTTAGTATCAGGGACAGGTGGAGGCGAGCAGTACTTC	CASSLVSGTGGGEQYF
TRBV7-9	many	TRBJ1-3	NA	TGTGCCAGCAGCCCCATGGGGCCTGACTCTGGAAACACCATATATTTT	CASSPMGPDSGNTIYF